This T cell receptor beta chain was captured by sequencing in a study of cytomegalovirus exposure and HLA in healthy donors. Study-level background: Unique TCR beta sequences numbering some 110 million came from approximately 180 million T cells in an earlier analysis. In an early release, HLA-typed donors contributed roughly 85 million unique TCR sequences. Study results and limitations: Productive status was seen about 87% or about 30% of the time for most TCR beta V segments in an earlier analysis.

Of note for this clone: Its antigen is currently unknown.

The V end lost 6 bases, the J end lost 11 bases, and 25 bases lay between the germline ends. The germline gives CDR1 MNHEY, CDR2 SVGAGI. CDR3 length: 15 amino acids. Primers: 60 Vbeta forward and 13 Jbeta reverse. The repertoire was sequenced with immunoSEQ multiplex PCR; TCRdb's copy has only in-frame clones and lacks some. Among 150,000 to 180,000 clones listed, 80% were seen once. Source material: PBMCs. The sequence was obtained from a woman in her forties in good health and CMV-seropositive. This chain joins TRBV6-5 and TRBJ2-5, with D perhaps TRBD2 (6 bases). The CDR3 DNA sequence: TGTGCCAGCAGCCCGGGACTGAGACCTACGGTAGGGCAGTACTTC. Amino acid sequence: CASSPGLRPTVGQYF.